This T cell receptor (beta chain) was recovered during a study of metastatic and nonmetastatic thyroid tumors. Study-level background: Repertoires of blood and of tissue (tumor or nodule) from malignant and benign thyroid patients were compared. Study conclusions and caveats: A significant increase in TCR beta diversity was reportedly seen in malignant thyroid tumors relative to benign nodules, in blood and tumor.

Original handling: CDR3 was compared across clinicopathological groups, and the resulting differences were used to build a distant-metastasis classifier for papillary thyroid cancer. Using MiXCR, TCRdb reanalyzed the PCR reads. The V and J calls follow TCRdb's processing rather than the paper's. The data show almost 25,000 clones, 13% seen once. Until they underwent thyroid surgery, no patient had received any treatment. There are many counts of this clone. What it binds is unknown. This CDR3 spans 14 amino acids. Per the germline V gene, CDR1 is LNHDA and CDR2 is SQIVND (reference sequence). V was pared by 3 bases and J by 6 bases, with 12 bases between.

Sequencing was done on a sample of blood. The rearrangement links TRBV19 to TRBJ2-1; D is ambiguous. This TCR was recovered from a female donor with papillary thyroid cancer or a benign thyroid nodule (not recorded which). Some clones in this sample may be carry-over from other donors' samples. The CDR3 bases are TGTGCCAGTAGTATCCAGCCGTGGGGCAATGAGCAGTTCTTC. It specifies CASSIQPWGNEQFF. The full variable domain, with the rest looked up from reference TRBV19 and TRBJ2-1, is DGGITQSPKYLFRKEGQNVTLSCEQNLNHDAMYWYRQDPGQGLRLIYYSQIVNDFQKGDIAEGYSVSREKKESFPLTVTSAQKNPTAFYLCASSIQPWGNEQFFGPGTRLTVL.